The next 2 T cell receptor beta chains were all read from a single sample in a study of T cell repertoires in cytomegalovirus infection. The antigens these receptors bind are not known. TCRdb called the reads again in MiXCR, with one record for every CDR3 protein. The sample has more than 85,000 distinct CDR3 sequences, 25% to 35% seen once. The sample in question was CD8+ T cells from cultured PBMCs, obtained from culture after CMV antigen stimulation. These receptors all stem from a human donor in good health (CMV status not recorded). Some clones in this sample may be carry-over from other donors' samples.

The CDR3 loop is CASSQAFQATNEKLFF. DNA for the CDR3: TGCGCCAGCAGCCAAGCATTTCAGGCAACTAATGAAAAACTGTTTTTT. The chain uses TRBV4-1 and TRBJ1-4; D not resolved. Trimming removed 1 base at V and 0 bases at J, with 9 bases between. The CDR3 extends over 16 amino acids. Germline V gene sequence: CDR1 MGHRA, CDR2 YSYEKL.

This clonotype was found many times. The chain carries TRBV7-6 and TRBJ1-4; D possibly corresponds to TRBD1 (5 bases). This CDR3 contains 13 residues. V dropped 3 bases and J dropped 8 bases, with 10 bases sitting between them. CDR1 is SGHVS, CDR2 FNYEAQ, per germline. CDR3 DNA: TGTGCCAGCAGCTTCCCAGGGAAGGAAAAACTGTTTTTT. This codes for CASSFPGKEKLFF.